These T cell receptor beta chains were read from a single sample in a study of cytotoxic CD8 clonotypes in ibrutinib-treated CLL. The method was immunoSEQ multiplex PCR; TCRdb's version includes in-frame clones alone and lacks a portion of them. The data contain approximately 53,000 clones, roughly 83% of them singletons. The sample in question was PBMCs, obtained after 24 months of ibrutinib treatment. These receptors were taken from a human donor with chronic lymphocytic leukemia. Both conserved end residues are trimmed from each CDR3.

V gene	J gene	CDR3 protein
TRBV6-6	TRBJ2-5	ASRTSGNQETQY
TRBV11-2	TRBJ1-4	ASSFDRGLEKLF
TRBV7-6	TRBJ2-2	ASSLVGEGPNTGELF
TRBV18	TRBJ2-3	ASSLQGRLTDTQY
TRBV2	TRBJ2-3	ASRRTTGPGGTDTQY
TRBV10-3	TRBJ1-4	AISEQGDEKLF
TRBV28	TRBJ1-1	ASSVPTEAF
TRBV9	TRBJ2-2	ASSGTGGSGELF
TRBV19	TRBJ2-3	ASSILAAADTQY
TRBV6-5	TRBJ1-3	ASRSSGNTIY
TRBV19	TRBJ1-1	ASTGMNTEAF
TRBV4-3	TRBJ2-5	ASSQDASGQETQY
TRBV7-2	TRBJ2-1	ASSLEGSVSYNEQF
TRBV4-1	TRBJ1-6	ASSQEGTGVSPLH
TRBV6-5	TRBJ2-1	ASRMKPFSYNEQF
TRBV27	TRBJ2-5	ASSLRGQGLWETQY
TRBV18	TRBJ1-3	ASSPLGSSGNTIY
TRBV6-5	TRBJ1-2	ASSYKRDSAGYT
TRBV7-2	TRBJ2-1	ASSQSGSKNNEQF
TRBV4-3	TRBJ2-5	ASSQAGRGGETQY
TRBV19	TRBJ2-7	ASSKTSGRAYEQY
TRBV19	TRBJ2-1	ASSIILASYNEQF
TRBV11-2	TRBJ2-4	ASSTGWGRDIQY
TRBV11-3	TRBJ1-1	ASSLRGGNTEAF
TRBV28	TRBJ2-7	ASSLGQGAEQY
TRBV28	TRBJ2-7	ASSPASGLAGGPISYEQY
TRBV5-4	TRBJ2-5	ASSLAVGPQETQY
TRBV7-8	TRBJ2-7	ASSLGTLYEQY
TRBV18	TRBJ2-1	ASSSGTGGYNEQF
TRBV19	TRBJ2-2	ASSKKGYTGELF
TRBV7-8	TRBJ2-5	ASSLGLPDETQY
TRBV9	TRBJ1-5	ASSVGSEIWQPQH
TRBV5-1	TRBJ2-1	ASSLDSYNEQF
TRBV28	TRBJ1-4	ASSLGQAKREKLF
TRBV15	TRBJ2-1	ATSRIPGLAGNEQF
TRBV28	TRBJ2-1	ASSSSPGLGTLYNEQF
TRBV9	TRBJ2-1	ASSAPRDSPLKWGDEQF
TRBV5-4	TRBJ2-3	ASSQKRQGLPDTQY
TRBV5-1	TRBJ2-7	ASSLGVREQY
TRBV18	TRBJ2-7	ASSPPQGYEQY